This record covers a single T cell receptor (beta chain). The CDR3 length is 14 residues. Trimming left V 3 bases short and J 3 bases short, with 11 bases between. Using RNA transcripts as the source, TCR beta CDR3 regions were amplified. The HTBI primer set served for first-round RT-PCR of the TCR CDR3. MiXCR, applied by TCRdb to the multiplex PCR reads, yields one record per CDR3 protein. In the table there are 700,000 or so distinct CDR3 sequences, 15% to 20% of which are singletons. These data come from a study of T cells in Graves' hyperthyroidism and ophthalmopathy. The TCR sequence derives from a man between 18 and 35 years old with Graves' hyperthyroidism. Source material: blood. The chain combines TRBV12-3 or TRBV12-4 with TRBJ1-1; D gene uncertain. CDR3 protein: CASSFYHGYTEAFF. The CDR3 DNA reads TGTGCCAGCAGTTTCTATCACGGTTACACTGAAGCTTTCTTT.